The entry below describes one T cell receptor (beta chain). Profiled with immunoSEQ multiplex PCR; TCRdb holds only in-frame clones, not every one. The sample holds hundreds of thousands of clones, roughly 91% seen once. CDR3 size: 15 residues. V dropped 4 bases and J dropped 1; count of bases not matched to a gene: 4. Germline V CDR1 and CDR2: MGHRA, YSYEKL. The data belong to a study of blood T cell repertoires in COVID-19. Study at large: Sources were T cells, B-cell-depleted T cells, or PBMCs; the material itself was cDNA or gDNA.

The source material was PBMCs or T cells enriched from blood (not recorded which). This sequence joins TRBV4-1 and TRBJ1-1; 9 nucleotides agree with TRBD1. The clonotype was recovered from a woman aged 60-75 years in a cohort exposed to, infected with or recovered from COVID-19 (not recorded which). CDR3 amino acids: CASSLLGQGNTEAFF. The DNA for the CDR3 is TGCGCCAGCAGCCTTTTGGGACAGGGGAACACTGAAGCTTTCTTT.